The 12 T cell receptor beta chains below all came from one sample that was sequenced in a study of blood T cell repertoires in COVID-19. Produced via immunoSEQ multiplex PCR; TCRdb's table is partial and in-frame only. The sample records approximately 150,000 clones, approximately 88% being singletons. Source material: peripheral blood. Receptors originate from a human donor in a cohort sampled during active COVID-19.

The J gene is TRBJ2-7, the V gene TRBV4-1; 8 nucleotides align to TRBD1. The CDR3 is 17 amino acids. Trimming cost V 4 bases and J 3 bases; bases outside gene matches: 14. Germline V CDR1 and CDR2: MGHRA, YSYEKL. CDR3 sequence reads: CASSLYPGQGRDYEQYF. The CDR3, as DNA: TGCGCCAGCAGCCTCTATCCAGGACAGGGAAGGGACTACGAGCAGTACTTC.

The rearrangement joins TRBV5-6 to TRBJ1-5, with TRBD1 identical over 9 bases. With 7 bases clipped from V and 5 bases from J, the junction kept 10 bases outside the gene matches. This CDR3 has 15 amino acids. Germline loops: CDR1 SGHDT, CDR2 YYEEEE. CDR3 in amino acids: CASGRTGDLDQPQHF. The CDR3 nucleotides read TGTGCCAGCGGGAGGACAGGGGATTTGGATCAGCCCCAGCATTTT.

This clone showed up just a few times. CDR3 loop: CASSSGTGSYNEQFF. Written as DNA, the CDR3 is TGTGCCAGCAGTTCCGGGACAGGGTCCTACAATGAGCAGTTCTTC. This chain connects TRBV2 to TRBJ2-1; 9 positions match TRBD1. The CDR3 runs 15 residues. J gave up 1 base and V 5 bases, and 3 bases lay outside the gene matches. Germline-derived CDR1 and CDR2 are SNHLY and FYNNEI.

The V and J genes are TRBV18 and TRBJ1-3; 7 bases map to TRBD1. The germline V gene encodes CDR1 KGHSH and CDR2 LQKENI. V lost 6 bases to trimming and J lost 0 bases; unmatched junction nucleotides: 5. This CDR3 comprises 15 residues. CDR3 amino acids: CASSPGQSSGNTIYF. CDR3 bases: TGTGCCAGCTCTCCGGGACAGAGCTCTGGAAACACCATATATTTT.

The chain combines TRBV7-6 with TRBJ1-2; D is perhaps TRBD1 (5 bases). The CDR3 extends over 14 amino acids. Germline CDR1 reads SGHVS; CDR2 reads FNYEAQ. The V end lost 4 bases, the J end lost 2 bases, and 11 bases lay between the germline ends. CDR3 amino acids: CASSSGSQNYGYTF. The CDR3 region has the DNA TGTGCCAGCAGCTCAGGGTCCCAGAACTATGGCTACACCTTC. Full variable domain (rest looked up from reference TRBV7-6 and TRBJ1-2): GAGVSQSPRYKVTKRGQDVALRCDPISGHVSLYWYRQALGQGPEFLTYFNYEAQQDKSGLPNDRFSAERPEGSISTLTIQRTEQRDSAMYRCASSSGSQNYGYTFGSGTRLTVV.

The CDR3: CASSFLSTLYNEQFF. CDR3 coding DNA: TGTGCCAGCAGCTTTTTGTCAACTCTATACAATGAGCAGTTCTTC. The V call is TRBV7-9, the J call TRBJ2-1; no reliable D call. Germline assignment: CDR1 SEHNR and CDR2 FQNEAQ (reference sequence). Trimming took 3 bases from V and 4 from J, leaving 13 bases between them. The CDR3 is 15 residues long.

This CDR3 is CASEAGGSKNIQYF. The CDR3 DNA follows: TGTGCCAGCGAAGCGGGGGGCTCCAAAAACATTCAGTACTTC. The chain combines TRBV7-2 with TRBJ2-4; 9 positions match TRBD2. The CDR3 runs 14 residues. V lost 8 bases, J lost 2 bases, and 4 bases stayed unmatched. Germline CDR1 and CDR2: SGHTA and FQGNSA.

This clone was detected a few times. The chain uses TRBV6-5 and TRBJ1-1, with 12 nucleotides matching TRBD1. CDR3 length equals 15 residues. J lost 2 bases, V lost 6 bases, and 4 bases had no gene match. Germline V gene data show CDR1 as MNHEY and CDR2 as SVGAGI. The CDR3 is CASRGQGAGNTEAFF. In nucleotides, the CDR3 is TGTGCCAGCAGGGGACAGGGGGCAGGTAACACTGAAGCTTTCTTT.

This clone is medium-sized in the sample. Other DNA sequences of this sample code for an identical CDR3. This chain uses TRBV5-8 with TRBJ1-5, with D maybe TRBD1 (6 bases). V gave up 2 bases and J gave up 0 bases, with 9 bases separating them. The CDR3 totals 15 residues. Germline V gene sequence: CDR1 SGHTS, CDR2 YDEGEE. This chain's CDR3 is CASSLQGYSNQPQHF. CDR3 bases: TGTGCCAGCAGCTTACAGGGTTATAGCAATCAGCCCCAGCATTTT.

The rearrangement joins TRBV4-2 to TRBJ1-5, with a tentative D call TRBD1 (5 bases). This CDR3 region has 18 residues. Germline lookup yields CDR1 LGHNA and CDR2 YNFKEQ. With 1 base removed from V and 0 bases from J, the gap between germline ends came to 16 bases. CDR3 nucleotide sequence: TGTGCCAGCAGCCAAGTCGCGGCAGGGCTTTATAGCAATCAGCCCCAGCATTTT. Its translation is CASSQVAAGLYSNQPQHF.

V and J are TRBV7-9 and TRBJ1-2; D might be TRBD1 (6 bases). Germline loops: CDR1 SEHNR, CDR2 FQNEAQ (reference sequence). V lost 1 base to trimming and J lost 4 bases, with 19 bases between them. CDR3 length: 17 residues. Here the CDR3 reads CASSLGATGRPSYGYTF. CDR3 DNA sequence: TGTGCCAGCAGCTTAGGTGCAACAGGGCGGCCCAGCTATGGCTACACCTTC.

This chain joins TRBV29-1 and TRBJ2-7, with 9 bases lining up with TRBD1. There are 12 residues in the CDR3. J lost 3 bases, V lost 7 bases, and 4 bases had no gene match. Per the germline V gene, CDR1 is SQVTM and CDR2 is ANQGSEA. Written as DNA, the CDR3 is TGCAGCGCCGGGACAGGGATCTACGAGCAGTACTTC. Residues: CSAGTGIYEQYF.